One and the same sample provided the 12 T cell receptor beta chains below, sequenced in a study of blood T cell repertoires in COVID-19. This table comes from immunoSEQ multiplex PCR, and its TCRdb copy is limited to in-frame clones, with some not included. The profile shows 310,000 or so clones, around 90% of them singletons. Sequencing used peripheral blood. The receptors here all came from a man aged 18 to 35 who had recovered from COVID-19.

This sequence joins TRBV2 and TRBJ2-7, with a tentative D call TRBD2 (6 bases). The CDR3 spans 14 residues. V was trimmed by 1 base and J by 0 bases, leaving 7 bases between them. The germline V gene has CDR1 SNHLY and CDR2 FYNNEI. The CDR3 DNA is TGTGCCAGCAGTGAAGGGACTAACTCCTACGAGCAGTACTTC. Amino acid sequence: CASSEGTNSYEQYF.

The chain has TRBV27 and TRBJ1-2; TRBD1 matches 7 bases. The V segment lost 3 bases and the J segment 4 bases; nucleotides outside the gene matches: 5. The CDR3 loop spans 14 amino acids. The germline V gene has CDR1 MNHEY and CDR2 SMNVEV (reference sequence). CDR3 coding DNA: TGTGCCAGCAGTTTCCGACAGGGCATCTATGGCTACACCTTC. This encodes CASSFRQGIYGYTF.

This rearrangement joins TRBV6-6 to TRBJ2-7; no reliable D call. The CDR3 has 14 amino acids. The V and J ends lost 4 bases and 2 bases respectively, with 12 bases between them. CDR1 is MNHNY, CDR2 SVGAGI, per germline (reference sequence). CDR3 sequence (DNA): TGTGCCAGCAGTTCCTTTGCAGGTACCTACGAGCAGTACTTC. Residues: CASSSFAGTYEQYF.

The CDR3 sequence: CASSQDSGVWNEQFF. The CDR3 region has the DNA TGTGCCAGCAGCCAGGATTCGGGGGTGTGGAATGAGCAGTTCTTC. V gene TRBV4-2 combines with J gene TRBJ2-1; D may be TRBD2 (6 bases). Germline assignment: CDR1 LGHNA and CDR2 YNFKEQ. V lost 3 bases and J 7 bases, leaving 16 bases between the germline ends. CDR3 length: 15 residues.

This clone was found a few times. The CDR3 sequence: CASSEGETRALHF. The CDR3 DNA reads TGTGCCAGCAGTGAAGGTGAGACGCGGGCCCTCCACTTT. The chain employs TRBV25-1 and TRBJ1-6, with D unclear. The CDR3 runs 13 residues. Germline V gene sequence: CDR1 MGHDK, CDR2 SYGVNS. The V end lost 2 bases, the J end lost 14 bases, and 13 bases lay between the germline ends.

The rearrangement links TRBV9 to TRBJ2-7, with D perhaps TRBD2 (6 bases). Germline CDR1 reads SGDLS; CDR2 reads YYNGEE. The V gene lost 5 bases and the J gene lost 4 bases, with 10 bases spanning the gap. This CDR3 spans 12 amino acids. CDR3 protein: CASSGSGYEQYF. The CDR3 nucleotides read TGTGCCAGCAGTGGGAGCGGGTACGAGCAGTACTTC. Full variable domain (outside the CDR3, taken from reference TRBV9 and TRBJ2-7): DSGVTQTPKHLITATGQRVTLRCSPRSGDLSVYWYQQSLDQGLQFLIQYYNGEERAKGNILERFSAQQFPDLHSELNLSSLELGDSALYFCASSGSGYEQYFGPGTRLTVT.

V and J are TRBV7-8 and TRBJ1-1; D remains unclear. This CDR3 has 15 amino acids. Trimming pared 5 bases from V and 0 bases from J, leaving 13 bases between. The germline gives CDR1 SGHVS, CDR2 FQNEAQ. DNA of the CDR3: TGTGCCAGCAGCCCCAAGAGGGTGGTGAACACTGAAGCTTTCTTT. Translation: CASSPKRVVNTEAFF.

The genes are TRBV6-4 and TRBJ2-1; 7 bases are shared with TRBD1. CDR3 length equals 13 residues. Per germline, CDR1 MRHNA and CDR2 SNTAGT. V gave up 5 bases and J gave up 10 bases; unmatched junction bases: 8. The CDR3 loop is CASSKTGAGEQFF. The CDR3 region has the DNA TGTGCCAGCAGTAAAACAGGGGCTGGGGAGCAGTTCTTC.

This rearrangement joins TRBV19 to TRBJ2-6; perhaps TRBD2 as D (5 bases). The CDR3 consists of 17 residues. V lost 5 bases to trimming and J lost 3 bases, with 17 bases between them. From germline, CDR1 is LNHDA and CDR2 SQIVND (reference sequence). In nucleotides, the CDR3 is TGTGCCAGTAGTCTTGCGGACGCCACTAGTGGGGCCAACGTCCTGACTTTC. This codes for CASSLADATSGANVLTF.

The CDR3 loop reads CASSQEGQGGNTIYF. The DNA of the CDR3 is TGCGCCAGCAGCCAAGAGGGACAGGGAGGAAACACCATATATTTT. The chain employs TRBV4-1 and TRBJ1-3; TRBD1 agrees at 9 bases. The ends lost 0 bases at V and 4 bases at J; junction bases unmatched: 1. Germline lookup yields CDR1 MGHRA and CDR2 YSYEKL. The CDR3 sequence is 15 residues long.

The genes are TRBV7-2 and TRBJ2-5, with 10 nucleotides matching TRBD2. J gave up 5 bases and V 6 bases, and 9 bases lay outside the gene matches. The germline V gene encodes CDR1 SGHTA and CDR2 FQGNSA. This CDR3 spans 15 amino acids. The CDR3 DNA reads TGTGCCAGCAGATTCTCTAGCGGGGGCTGGGAGACCCAGTACTTC. Its protein product is CASRFSSGGWETQYF.

The V and J genes are TRBV7-3 and TRBJ2-2, with TRBD1 identical over 9 bases. CDR1 and CDR2 from the germline V gene are SGHTA and FQGTGA. V dropped 6 bases and J dropped 5; count of bases not matched to a gene: 10. This CDR3 is built from 16 residues. Here the CDR3 DNA reads TGTGCCAGCAGACGGACCGGGACAGGGAATACCGGGGAGCTGTTTTTT. Encoded protein: CASRRTGTGNTGELFF. Combining the CDR3 with reference TRBV7-3 and TRBJ2-2 gives the whole variable domain GAGVSQTPSNKVTEKGKYVELRCDPISGHTALYWYRQSLGQGPEFLIYFQGTGAADDSGLPNDRFFAVRPEGSVSTLKIQRTERGDSAVYLCASRRTGTGNTGELFFGEGSRLTVL.